This T cell receptor beta chain was captured in a study of CD8 T cells in ankylosing spondylitis. Study conclusions and caveats: Seemingly characteristic of ankylosing spondylitis blood was a TCR beta motif consisting of several highly homologous variants. Peripheral blood held disease-linked clones only at relatively low frequency, and these were CD8+. A number of the motif variants had already been described in reactive arthritis synovial fluid and blood. Reported data indicate significant enrichment of disease-linked clones within matched ankylosing spondylitis synovial fluid.

This CDR3 spans 13 amino acids. The germline V gene encodes CDR1 SEHNR and CDR2 FQNEAQ (reference sequence). Trimming removed 1 base at V and 10 bases at J, with 13 bases between. Only a few counts were recorded for this clonotype. Its antigen is currently unknown. TCRdb passed the 5' RACE reads through MiXCR, listing each CDR3 protein once. The data contain around 890,000 distinct CDR3 sequences, roughly 10% of them singletons. Sequencing was carried out using blood, either unsorted or a sorted T cell fraction (not recorded which). The rearrangement joins TRBV7-9 to TRBJ1-1; TRBD1 might be the D (5 bases). This receptor was obtained from a male donor with ankylosing spondylitis. DNA of the CDR3: TGTGCCAGCAGCTTAGTAGAACAGGTAGCAGCTTTCTTT. As protein: CASSLVEQVAAFF.